This T cell receptor (beta chain) was found in a study of T-cell memory formation after mild COVID-19. This clonotype was observed a few times. Germline V gene lookup returns CDR1 LGHDT and CDR2 YNNKEL (reference sequence). CDR3 length: 16 residues. The trim removed 0 bases at V and 4 bases at J, leaving 3 bases unmatched. MiXCR, run by TCRdb on the 5' RACE reads, gives a single entry per CDR3 protein. The profile shows 580,000 or so distinct CDR3 sequences, 17% of them singletons. The sequencing input was PBMCs or a T cell subset sorted from them (not recorded which). The clonotype originates from an adult woman who had mild COVID-19 (a few samples of this study predate the infection). Cell type and time point are not known. The chain carries TRBV3-1 and TRBJ2-2; TRBD2 matches at 9 bases. The CDR3 DNA is TGTGCCAGCAGCCAAGAAATAGCGGGAGCCACCGGGGAGCTGTTTTTT. Residues: CASSQEIAGATGELFF.